This T cell receptor (beta chain) is drawn from a study of cytomegalovirus exposure and HLA in healthy donors. General study results and limits: Indistinguishable V segments such as TRBV6-2 and TRBV6-3 were excluded. It was shown in a later analysis that HLA-associated TCR beta chains were more clonally expanded than other, equally common chains. For most TCR sequences rarity was the rule, although some public TCRs occurred in many donors.

As concerns this clone: The antigen remains unidentified.

This CDR3 is 16 amino acids long. The V and J ends lost 4 bases and 0 bases respectively, with 13 bases between them. Germline CDR1 MGHRA, CDR2 YSYEKL. The primer mix had 60 Vbeta and 13 Jbeta primers. The data were produced by immunoSEQ multiplex PCR, yet TCRdb's version contains in-frame clones alone and is incomplete. This sample carries about 50,000 clones, with approximately 2% going to the ten biggest clones. The chain couples TRBV4-1 to TRBJ1-5; D may be TRBD1 (6 bases). The sequence came from a woman between 18 and 30 years old in good health and CMV-seronegative. Sequencing was carried out using PBMCs. The DNA of the CDR3 is TGCGCCAGCAGCCCCCGGGGACATGATAGCAATCAGCCCCAGCATTTT. It specifies CASSPRGHDSNQPQHF.